Listed here are 27 T cell receptor beta chains from one sample, sequenced in a study of blood T cell repertoires in COVID-19. The assay was immunoSEQ multiplex PCR, and TCRdb's table has in-frame clones only and misses some. The sample lists 75,000 to 85,000 clones; roughly four fifths were seen once. The specimen sequenced was peripheral blood. The receptors were gathered from a human donor in a cohort sampled during active COVID-19.

V and J are TRBV5-5 and TRBJ2-7; D is possibly TRBD1 (6 bases). Trimming removed 2 bases at V and 7 bases at J, with 22 bases between. Germline V CDR1 and CDR2: SGHKS, YYEKEE (reference sequence). CDR3 size: 16 residues. The chain's CDR3 is CASSLRLGSPDREQYF. The CDR3, as DNA: TGTGCCAGCAGCTTACGTCTCGGTTCGCCTGACAGGGAGCAGTACTTC.

This clone was observed a single time. This rearrangement joins TRBV7-8 to TRBJ2-6; D remains unclear. V shed 7 bases and J shed 0 bases, with 7 bases lying between them. CDR3 size: 14 residues. Germline V gene lookup returns CDR1 SGHVS and CDR2 FQNEAQ. DNA for the CDR3: TGTGCCAGCACTAGGTTCTCTGGGGCCAACGTCCTGACTTTC. It yields the protein CASTRFSGANVLTF.

This chain connects TRBV5-1 to TRBJ2-7, with D uncertain. Germline lookup yields CDR1 SGHRS and CDR2 YFSETQ. This CDR3 is 14 amino acids long. Trimming took off 0 bases at V and 1 base at J, with 8 bases between the two ends. The CDR3 DNA is TGCGCCAGCAGCTTGGTCTCCGGGTCCTACGAGCAGTACTTC. It yields the protein CASSLVSGSYEQYF.

The chain carries TRBV6-5 and TRBJ1-6, with TRBD1 matching over 7 bases. Trimming at V came to 6 bases and at J to 7 bases, leaving 9 bases not matched to a gene. The CDR3 contains 15 residues. Germline CDR1 and CDR2: MNHEY and SVGAGI. The DNA for the CDR3 is TGTGCCAGCAGACCCGGACAGGCTGCCAATTCACCCCTCCACTTT. This codes for CASRPGQAANSPLHF.

About this clone itself: The same CDR3 can be traced to other DNA sequences in this sample. The chain carries TRBV12-3 or TRBV12-4 and TRBJ1-2; 9 nucleotides align to TRBD1. The length of the CDR3 is 12 residues. The trim removed 3 bases at V and 8 bases at J, leaving 1 base unmatched. This chain's CDR3 is CASSLDRGGYTF. In DNA form, the CDR3 reads TGTGCCAGCAGTTTGGACAGGGGCGGCTACACCTTC.

The chain carries TRBV3-1 (or the pseudogene TRBV3-2) and TRBJ2-7, with D unclear. The germline V gene encodes CDR1 LGHDT and CDR2 YNNKEL (reference sequence). V lost 1 base and J 2 bases, leaving 15 bases between the germline ends. This CDR3 region has 16 residues. CDR3 protein: CASSQGVGFVTYEQYF. The CDR3 region has the DNA TGTGCCAGCAGCCAAGGGGTCGGGTTTGTCACCTACGAGCAGTACTTC.

The chain carries TRBV27 and TRBJ1-1, with D uncertain. V was cut by 8 bases and J by 4 bases, with 14 bases left in between. Germline assignment: CDR1 MNHEY and CDR2 SMNVEV (reference sequence). The CDR3 loop spans 13 amino acids. The CDR3 region has the DNA TGTGCCAGCTCCCGATCCGGGGTCACTGAAGCTTTCTTT. This gives the protein CASSRSGVTEAFF.

The chain recombines TRBV13 with TRBJ1-2; 7 bases are a match to TRBD1. The CDR3 is made up of 13 amino acids. V gave up 1 base and J gave up 8 bases; unmatched junction bases: 4. The germline CDR1 and CDR2 sequences are PRHDT and FYEKMQ (reference sequence). DNA of the CDR3: TGTGCCAGCAGCTTAGCCGACAGGGCGGGCTACACCTTC. It encodes CASSLADRAGYTF.

This clone has a single count. This sequence joins TRBV7-8 and TRBJ1-4; D unclear. The germline CDR1 and CDR2 sequences are SGHVS and FQNEAQ. CDR3 length equals 14 residues. V was cut by 1 base and J by 3 bases, with 6 bases left in between. CDR3 protein: CASSLGRANEKLFF. Written as DNA, the CDR3 is TGTGCCAGCAGCTTAGGGAGAGCTAATGAAAAACTGTTTTTT.

The V gene is TRBV18, the J gene TRBJ1-1; a weak D match, TRBD1 (5 bases). V lost 2 bases to trimming and J lost 7 bases, with 20 bases between them. Germline V gives CDR1 KGHSH, CDR2 LQKENI. The CDR3 loop spans 16 amino acids. The CDR3 coding sequence is TGTGCCAGCTCACCAGGGGTTGCAGGGTCTTTTTTTGAAGCTTTCTTT. It is translated as CASSPGVAGSFFEAFF.

The J gene is TRBJ1-5, the V gene TRBV3-1 (or the pseudogene TRBV3-2), with D maybe TRBD1 (5 bases). Trimming left V 1 base short and J 8 bases short, with 12 bases between. CDR3 size: 14 residues. CDR1 LGHDT and CDR2 YNNKEL come from the germline V gene (reference sequence). The DNA for the CDR3 is TGTGCCAGCAGCCAAGGTCAGGGTAATGAGCCCCAGCATTTT. The encoded protein is CASSQGQGNEPQHF.

The rearrangement joins TRBV2 to TRBJ2-7; 9 bases fit TRBD2. Germline V gene lookup returns CDR1 SNHLY and CDR2 FYNNEI. The junction had 6 bases not matched to a gene; V was cut back by 6 bases and J by 9 bases. The CDR3 runs 12 residues. CDR3 in DNA: TGTGCCAGCAGGCTAGCGGGGCCATGGCAGTACTTC. Residues: CASRLAGPWQYF.

This clone was recorded only once. The gene calls are TRBV6-6 and TRBJ1-1; 7 nucleotides agree with TRBD1. Germline assignment: CDR1 MNHNY and CDR2 SVGAGI (reference sequence). Unmatched junction bases numbered 3, after V lost 2 bases and J lost 0 bases. The CDR3 is 15 amino acids. Here the CDR3 DNA reads TGTGCCAGCAGTTACGGAACAGGGGTGAACACTGAAGCTTTCTTT. Translation gives CASSYGTGVNTEAFF.

This clone was observed a handful of times. This chain joins TRBV2 and TRBJ2-7; 10 bases are shared with TRBD1. The CDR3 length is 15 residues. The J segment lost 5 bases and the V segment lost 2 bases, leaving 6 bases of the junction unmatched. The V gene's germline CDR1 is SNHLY and CDR2 FYNNEI. The CDR3 DNA follows: TGTGCCAGCAGTGAAAGGGGACAGGGGTCCCACGAGCAGTACTTC. This gives the protein CASSERGQGSHEQYF.

The V call is TRBV2, the J call TRBJ1-2; D perhaps matches TRBD1 (6 bases). In germline, CDR1 is SNHLY, CDR2 FYNNEI. This CDR3 is 14 amino acids long. Deletions cut 2 bases from V and 8 bases from J, with 15 bases between. Here the CDR3 reads CASSESRTVRGYTF. DNA of the CDR3: TGTGCCAGCAGTGAAAGCCGGACAGTGAGGGGCTACACCTTC.

The chain uses TRBV7-9 and TRBJ1-1; D possibly corresponds to TRBD1 (5 bases). Germline CDR1 reads SEHNR; CDR2 reads FQNEAQ (reference sequence). Deletions cut 5 bases from V and 4 bases from J, with 11 bases between. The length of the CDR3 is 13 residues. CDR3 DNA sequence: TGTGCCAGCAGCCCACAGGTTCTCACTGAAGCTTTCTTT. Protein product: CASSPQVLTEAFF.

V usage is TRBV27 and J usage is TRBJ1-4, with TRBD1 matching 12 bases. The junction had 14 bases not matched to a gene; V was cut back by 5 bases and J by 7 bases. Per the germline V gene, CDR1 is MNHEY and CDR2 is SMNVEV (reference sequence). The CDR3 spans 18 residues. CDR3 in DNA: TGTGCCAGCAGTCCCCGGCCTGGGACAGGGGGCTTACGTGAAAAACTGTTTTTT. Protein: CASSPRPGTGGLREKLFF.

The V gene is TRBV11-2, the J gene TRBJ1-6, with 7 bases identical to TRBD1. V was clipped by 4 bases and J by 4 bases; unmatched bases: 1. Germline CDR1 reads SGHAT; CDR2 reads FQNNGV. CDR3 size: 14 residues. CDR3 in DNA: TGTGCCAGCAGCTCAGGGGGTTATAATTCACCCCTCCACTTT. Translated, it gives CASSSGGYNSPLHF.

J is TRBJ2-7 and V is TRBV20-1, with a tentative D call TRBD2 (5 bases). CDR1 and CDR2 (germline): DFQATT, SNEGSKA (reference sequence). The CDR3 consists of 15 residues. V lost 3 bases to trimming and J lost 3 bases, with 18 bases between them. The CDR3 nucleotides read TGCAGTGCTAGTGAAGACGACCGCGGACTCTACGAGCAGTACTTC. Its protein product is CSASEDDRGLYEQYF.

The rearrangement links TRBV19 to TRBJ2-3; 9 nucleotides line up with TRBD1. Germline V lookup: CDR1 LNHDA, CDR2 SQIVND (reference sequence). This CDR3 comprises 17 residues. J gave up 2 bases and V 4 bases, and 10 bases lay outside the gene matches. CDR3 protein: CASSSPGTGILTDTQYF. The CDR3 DNA reads as TGTGCCAGTAGTAGCCCCGGGACAGGGATTCTCACAGATACGCAGTATTTT.

This clone has a single count. The rearrangement links TRBV6-6 to TRBJ1-6; no firm D call. Germline CDR1 MNHNY, CDR2 SVGAGI (reference sequence). With 2 bases removed from V and 6 bases from J, the gap between germline ends came to 8 bases. This CDR3 has 14 amino acids. CDR3 in DNA: TGTGCCAGCAGTTACATTTCGGGTAATTCACCCCTCCACTTT. This encodes CASSYISGNSPLHF.

The gene calls are TRBV7-6 and TRBJ2-7, with a tentative D call TRBD2 (6 bases). Per the germline V gene, CDR1 is SGHVS and CDR2 is FNYEAQ. V was shortened by 1 base and J by 0 bases, with 16 bases between the two germline ends. The CDR3 length is 17 residues. The CDR3 DNA is TGTGCCAGCAGCTTAGGCGGGATGCGGGTACCCTCCTACGAGCAGTACTTC. This translates into CASSLGGMRVPSYEQYF.

This clone turned up a few times. The rearrangement joins TRBV5-4 to TRBJ1-1; weak D call: TRBD1 (5 bases). Germline V gene sequence: CDR1 SGHNT, CDR2 YYREEE (reference sequence). The CDR3 contains 12 residues. V lost 0 bases and J 7 bases, leaving 7 bases between the germline ends. CDR3 in DNA: TGTGCCAGCAGCTTGGACAGGCGTGAAGCTTTCTTT. Its protein product is CASSLDRREAFF.

This clone turned up a few times. The rearrangement uses TRBV7-8 and TRBJ1-6; D is unresolved. CDR1 SGHVS and CDR2 FQNEAQ come from the germline V gene. V gave up 4 bases and J gave up 10 bases, with 20 bases separating them. There are 16 residues in the CDR3. CDR3 in DNA: TGTGCCAGCAGCTCCGGCTGGACGGCGGGAGGATCACCCCTCCACTTT. This codes for CASSSGWTAGGSPLHF.

The chain recombines TRBV6-5 with TRBJ2-7, with TRBD1 as a possible D gene (5 bases). CDR3 size: 14 residues. V dropped 5 bases and J dropped 3 bases, with 14 bases sitting between them. Germline assignment: CDR1 MNHEY and CDR2 SVGAGI. The CDR3 is CASSNSGSYYEQYF. The CDR3 region has the DNA TGTGCCAGCAGTAATTCAGGGTCCTACTACGAGCAGTACTTC.

The chain combines TRBV7-2 with TRBJ1-2; TRBD1 might be the D (5 bases). The germline V gene encodes CDR1 SGHTA and CDR2 FQGNSA. The CDR3 is 14 residues long. The V gene lost 5 bases and the J gene lost 4 bases, with 14 bases spanning the gap. This CDR3 reads CASSPFGGTYGYTF. The CDR3 DNA sequence: TGTGCCAGCAGCCCGTTCGGGGGGACCTATGGCTACACCTTC. Together with reference TRBV7-2 and TRBJ1-2, the CDR3 gives the full variable domain: GAGVSQSPSNKVTEKGKDVELRCDPISGHTALYWYRQSLGQGLEFLIYFQGNSAPDKSGLPSDRFSAERTGGSVSTLTIQRTQQEDSAVYLCASSPFGGTYGYTFGSGTRLTVV.

The chain has TRBV11-3 and TRBJ2-7, with D tentatively TRBD2 (6 bases). Trimming took 4 bases from V and 5 from J, leaving 15 bases between them. Germline V lookup: CDR1 SGHNT, CDR2 YENEEA. CDR3 length equals 14 residues. Written as DNA, the CDR3 is TGTGCCAGCAGCTACGGGGGACCCCTGGACGAGCAGTACTTC. Translated: CASSYGGPLDEQYF.